The present T cell receptor beta chain was sequenced within a study of breast tumors, draining lymph nodes, adjacent tissues. TCRdb re-derived calls from the multiplex PCR reads in MiXCR, one entry per CDR3 protein. The sample includes more than 50,000 distinct CDR3 sequences, 45% to 60% seen only once; the top ten take approximately 18%. This clonotype was picked up many times. Germline CDR1 SGHAT, CDR2 FQNNGV. V lost 2 bases and J lost 8, with 10 bases in between. This CDR3 has 13 amino acids. The origin of this receptor is a female donor with breast cancer. Some clones in this sample may be carry-over from other donors' samples. The chain is built from TRBV11-2 and TRBJ2-1, with D possibly matching TRBD1 (5 bases). Sequenced sample: breast tumor tissue. The CDR3 here is CASSLKGFYEQFF. The CDR3 DNA is TGTGCCAGCAGCTTAAAGGGGTTCTATGAGCAGTTCTTC. Supplemented by reference TRBV11-2 and TRBJ2-1, the full variable domain reads EAGVAQSPRYKIIEKRQSVAFWCNPISGHATLYWYQQILGQGPKLLIQFQNNGVVDDSQLPKDRFSAERLKGVDSTLKIQPAKLEDSAVYLCASSLKGFYEQFFGPGTRLTVL.